This T cell receptor beta chain was profiled in a study of blood T cell repertoires in COVID-19. Clones were sequenced by immunoSEQ multiplex PCR, and TCRdb holds only the in-frame ones, with some missing. This table has 150,000 or so clones, around 78% appearing once. Per the germline V gene, CDR1 is SGHRS and CDR2 is YFSETQ. CDR3 length equals 17 residues. Trimming cost V 5 bases and J 0 bases; bases outside gene matches: 8. This chain joins TRBV5-1 and TRBJ2-3; 11 positions agree with TRBD2. Input material: peripheral blood. The receptor comes from a man older than 75 with acute or convalescent COVID-19. The CDR3 region is CASSVGLAVISTDTQYF. The CDR3 nucleotides read TGCGCCAGCAGTGTGGGACTAGCGGTTATTAGCACAGATACGCAGTATTTT.